The 21 T cell receptor beta chains below come from one sample, sequenced in a study of brain T cells in children with intractable seizures. Time point reported: blood from clinic visit 5 months post-surgery; TSC patient then seizure free. Profiled with immunoSEQ multiplex PCR; TCRdb holds only in-frame clones, not every one. The sample has 300,000 to 400,000 clones, roughly 93% seen once. The sequencing here drew on peripheral blood, taken roughly 5 months after surgery. The origin of the receptors is a boy under two years old with tuberous sclerosis and intractable seizures.

The V and J genes are TRBV12-3 or TRBV12-4 and TRBJ2-1; no clear D gene. V lost 7 bases and J 10 bases, leaving 11 bases between the germline ends. CDR3 length: 11 residues. The DNA of the CDR3 is TGTGCCAGCACCCTATCGTCGGAGCAGTTCTTC. This translates into CASTLSSEQFF.

The chain carries TRBV24-1 and TRBJ2-1; perhaps D is TRBD1 or TRBD2 (6 bases each). The CDR3 sequence is 17 residues long. Trimming left V 5 bases short and J 7 bases short, with 23 bases between. CDR1 is KGHDR and CDR2 is SFDVKD in the germline V gene. This CDR3 is CATSAGGGTGAVNEQFF. The CDR3 DNA reads as TGTGCCACCAGTGCTGGAGGAGGGACGGGGGCCGTGAATGAGCAGTTCTTC.

The chain employs TRBV7-3 and TRBJ2-1; 8 bases align to TRBD2. Trimming at V came to 0 bases and at J to 6 bases, leaving 4 bases not matched to a gene. Germline CDR1 reads SGHTA; CDR2 reads FQGTGA. This CDR3 contains 15 residues. CDR3 amino acids: CASSLTGLGGNEQFF. In nucleotides, the CDR3 is TGTGCCAGCAGCTTAACGGGACTAGGGGGCAATGAGCAGTTCTTC.

Only one count was recorded for this clone. V usage is TRBV30 and J usage is TRBJ2-6; 9 bases fit TRBD1. J was trimmed by 1 base and V by 3 bases; bases with no gene match: 7. Germline loops: CDR1 GTSNPN, CDR2 SVGIG (reference sequence). This CDR3 comprises 17 residues. The CDR3 is CAWRDDRGWSGANVLTF. The CDR3 DNA reads TGTGCCTGGAGGGACGACAGGGGGTGGTCTGGGGCCAACGTCCTGACTTTC.

The rearrangement uses TRBV6-6 and TRBJ1-1, with 7 bases lining up with TRBD1. CDR1 and CDR2 from the germline V gene are MNHNY and SVGAGI (reference sequence). The CDR3 contains 13 residues. After removal of 4 bases from V and 4 bases from J, the junction contained 3 bases not matched to a gene. The CDR3, as DNA: TGTGCCAGCAGTTCCGGGACAGTCACTGAAGCTTTCTTT. Residues: CASSSGTVTEAFF.

V and J are TRBV27 and TRBJ2-1; 9 bases line up with TRBD1. Per germline, CDR1 MNHEY and CDR2 SMNVEV (reference sequence). V was clipped by 4 bases and J by 10 bases; unmatched bases: 14. This CDR3 spans 16 amino acids. CDR3: CASSSPGQGPRVEQFF. In DNA form, the CDR3 reads TGTGCCAGCAGTTCCCCGGGACAGGGTCCCAGGGTGGAGCAGTTCTTC.

This clone was seen a handful of times. The V gene is TRBV19, the J gene TRBJ1-5, with D possibly matching TRBD1 (6 bases). From germline, CDR1 is LNHDA and CDR2 SQIVND (reference sequence). Trimming pared 3 bases from V and 3 bases from J, leaving 12 bases between. The CDR3 has 15 amino acids. CDR3 sequence reads: CASSIVRDINQPQHF. The CDR3 coding sequence is TGTGCCAGTAGTATTGTCAGGGACATCAATCAGCCCCAGCATTTT.

V usage is TRBV14 and J usage is TRBJ1-1, with D possibly TRBD1 on 6 matching bases. The CDR3 totals 13 residues. Trimming removed 4 bases at V and 5 bases at J, with 11 bases between. Per germline, CDR1 SGHDN and CDR2 FVKESK. CDR3 sequence (DNA): TGTGCCAGCAGCCGACCAGGGGAAACTGAAGCTTTCTTT. Translation: CASSRPGETEAFF. Variable domain in full (rest from reference TRBV14 and TRBJ1-1): EAGVTQFPSHSVIEKGQTVTLRCDPISGHDNLYWYRRVMGKEIKFLLHFVKESKQDESGMPNNRFLAERTGGTYSTLKVQPAELEDSGVYFCASSRPGETEAFFGQGTRLTVV.

This clone was counted between two and nine times. The rearrangement links TRBV7-8 to TRBJ1-5; D remains ambiguous. CDR1 is SGHVS and CDR2 is FQNEAQ in the germline V gene. The ends were cut back, 5 bases at V and 9 bases at J, with 11 bases in the middle. This CDR3 comprises 12 residues. In DNA form, the CDR3 reads TGTGCCAGCAGCCCCTGGGAATTGCCCCAGCATTTT. It translates to CASSPWELPQHF.

The CDR3 nucleotides are TGTGCCAGCAGCGTAGCAATAGATAGGTTCAATGAGCAGTTCTTC. This codes for CASSVAIDRFNEQFF. The chain is built from TRBV9 and TRBJ2-1; D remains ambiguous. Trimming cost V 0 bases and J 6 bases, with 13 bases left between them. Germline assignment: CDR1 SGDLS and CDR2 YYNGEE. The CDR3 is 15 residues long.

The genes are TRBV6-2 or TRBV6-3 and TRBJ2-3; D possibly corresponds to TRBD2 (5 bases). The CDR3 is made up of 19 amino acids. V lost 3 bases, J lost 5 bases, and 27 bases lay in between. Germline V gene lookup returns CDR1 MNHEY and CDR2 SVGEGT. In DNA form, the CDR3 reads TGTGCCAGCAGTTATCATAGGAGGTACACCCTAGTCTTCGTAGATACGCAGTATTTT. Translated: CASSYHRRYTLVFVDTQYF.

This clone has just a few counts. V usage is TRBV27 and J usage is TRBJ2-7; D remains unclear. V shed 6 bases and J shed 0 bases, with 12 bases lying between them. This CDR3 is 14 amino acids long. Germline CDR1 and CDR2: MNHEY and SMNVEV (reference sequence). CDR3 bases: TGTGCCAGCAGCTGGGCAGATAGCTCCTACGAGCAGTACTTC. Protein product: CASSWADSSYEQYF.

V usage is TRBV9 and J usage is TRBJ2-7, with D perhaps TRBD2 (5 bases). The CDR3 extends over 12 amino acids. V was trimmed by 4 bases and J by 9 bases, leaving 14 bases between them. CDR1 is SGDLS and CDR2 is YYNGEE in the germline V gene. As DNA, the CDR3 is TGTGCCAGCAGCCCAGCCGGGGTTGTGCAGTACTTC. Its translation: CASSPAGVVQYF.

The J gene is TRBJ1-1, the V gene TRBV28; D remains ambiguous. V was clipped by 4 bases and J by 6 bases, with 15 bases between them. The CDR3 totals 14 residues. From germline, CDR1 is MDHEN and CDR2 SYDVKM. CDR3 DNA sequence: TGTGCCAGCAGTTGGGAATGGCTCGGCGCTGAAGCTTTCTTT. Protein sequence: CASSWEWLGAEAFF.

The chain carries TRBV19 and TRBJ2-1; the D is unclear. Per germline, CDR1 LNHDA and CDR2 SQIVND (reference sequence). The CDR3 runs to 15 residues. With 5 bases removed from V and 3 bases from J, the gap between germline ends came to 14 bases. CDR3 amino acids: CASSSGPPLYNEQFF. CDR3 sequence (DNA): TGTGCCAGTAGTTCGGGTCCCCCGCTCTACAATGAGCAGTTCTTC.

This clone was recorded only once. The chain couples TRBV7-2 to TRBJ2-7; unclear D gene. V was clipped by 3 bases and J by 3 bases, with 9 bases between them. The CDR3 covers 13 residues. The germline CDR1 and CDR2 sequences are SGHTA and FQGNSA. The chain's CDR3 is CASSFFLGYEQYF. CDR3 sequence (DNA): TGTGCCAGCAGCTTTTTCTTAGGCTACGAGCAGTACTTC.

The J gene is TRBJ1-1, the V gene TRBV30; D is unresolved. Germline assignment: CDR1 GTSNPN and CDR2 SVGIG (reference sequence). CDR3 size: 13 residues. V dropped 0 bases and J dropped 7 bases, with 12 bases sitting between them. CDR3 in DNA: TGTGCCTGGAGTGTATCCCCGACGGGTGAAGCTTTCTTT. It specifies CAWSVSPTGEAFF.

The chain combines TRBV19 with TRBJ2-1, with D tentatively TRBD2 (6 bases). The CDR3 loop spans 13 amino acids. V was cut by 4 bases and J by 6 bases, with 10 bases left in between. CDR1 is LNHDA and CDR2 is SQIVND in the germline V gene (reference sequence). CDR3 in DNA: TGTGCCAGTAGTACCCCGGGACTCAATGAGCAGTTCTTC. The encoded protein is CASSTPGLNEQFF.

The V and J genes are TRBV6-6 and TRBJ2-1; D gene ambiguous. The CDR3 contains 13 residues. V was clipped by 2 bases and J by 7 bases, with 9 bases between them. CDR1 is MNHNY, CDR2 SVGAGI, per germline (reference sequence). CDR3 DNA sequence: TGTGCCAGCAGTTACGCGCTGAGTAATGAGCAGTTCTTC. This encodes CASSYALSNEQFF.

The V call is TRBV28, the J call TRBJ2-2; no clear D. V lost 11 bases and J 1 base, leaving 14 bases between the germline ends. Germline lookup yields CDR1 MDHEN and CDR2 SYDVKM. This CDR3 spans 14 amino acids. The CDR3 DNA reads TGTGCCGCCCAGGAGTGGGAGAACACCGGGGAGCTGTTTTTT. It translates to CAAQEWENTGELFF.

The chain joins TRBV30 to TRBJ2-5; TRBD1 matches 9 bases. Trimming cost V 2 bases and J 2 bases; bases outside gene matches: 3. CDR1 is GTSNPN and CDR2 is SVGIG in the germline V gene (reference sequence). This CDR3 is built from 14 residues. Here the CDR3 reads CAWSPDRGQETQYF. CDR3 in DNA: TGTGCCTGGAGTCCGGACAGGGGACAAGAGACCCAGTACTTC.